The clone carrying this T cell receptor beta chain was counted ten times or more. This specimen comes from a study of blood T cells in healthy people across ages. Together with a sample-barcoded 5' primer, a J-beta primer mix was included in a second PCR lasting roughly 6 to 12 cycles. A single record per CDR3 protein comes from TCRdb applying MiXCR to the 5' RACE reads. Among around 870,000 distinct CDR3 sequences listed, 25% to 35% were seen once. Germline CDR1 reads SGHTA; CDR2 reads FQGNSA. The V end lost 3 bases, the J end lost 5 bases, and 16 bases lay between the germline ends. The CDR3 sequence is 15 residues long.

The sequence was obtained from a woman older than 75 in good health. The chain has TRBV7-2 and TRBJ2-5; possible D gene TRBD2, 7 bases. Material: blood. For the CDR3, the DNA is TGTGCCAGCAGCTTTTCGGGGGGCTACGGGGAGACCCAGTACTTC. Translated: CASSFSGGYGETQYF.